Sequencing of this T cell receptor (beta chain) was carried out in a study of neurological immune-mediated disorders. General study points: CDR3 amino acid sequences of expanded clones were not shared across subjects, a result suggesting private repertoires in all groups. The multiple sclerosis repertoire cluster showed no association with any clinical or MRI feature. The authors stated that larger cohorts are needed.

This clonotype showed up many times. Its matching antigen is unknown. A single record per CDR3 protein comes from TCRdb applying MiXCR to the 5' RACE reads. The sample has 55,000 or so distinct CDR3 sequences, 4.2% seen once; the top ten hold about 3.1%. Germline assignment: CDR1 LNHNV and CDR2 YYDKDF (reference sequence). The CDR3 is made up of 16 amino acids. V shed 0 bases and J 3 bases; nucleotides not matched to a gene: 5. This receptor was identified in a man aged 50 to 60 with multiple sclerosis. The chain combines TRBV15 with TRBJ2-1; 7 bases map to TRBD2. The material sequenced was PBMCs. The CDR3 loop reads CATSRDPAGSYNEQFF. CDR3 nucleotide sequence: TGTGCCACCAGCAGAGATCCAGCGGGAAGCTACAATGAGCAGTTCTTC. Complete variable domain (other parts from reference TRBV15 and TRBJ2-1): DAMVIQNPRYQVTQFGKPVTLSCSQTLNHNVMYWYQQKSSQAPKLLFHYYDKDFNNEADTPDNFQSRRPNTSFCFLDIRSPGLGDTAMYLCATSRDPAGSYNEQFFGPGTRLTVL.